The 10 T cell receptor beta chains in this list originate from one sample, sequenced in a study of blood T cells in healthy people across ages. Together with a sample-barcoded 5' primer, a J-beta primer mix was included in a second PCR lasting roughly 6 to 12 cycles. TCRdb itself ran the 5' RACE reads through MiXCR, one entry per CDR3 protein. Altogether about 1 million distinct CDR3 sequences are present, under 45% being singletons, with the ten largest covering over 15%. What was sequenced was blood. These TCRs come from a woman aged 55 to 70 in good health.

This clonotype was seen only once. The chain employs TRBV25-1 and TRBJ1-4; a weak D match, TRBD1 (5 bases). Germline V gene lookup returns CDR1 MGHDK and CDR2 SYGVNS. Trimming left V 0 bases short and J 6 bases short, with 11 bases between. The CDR3 is made up of 15 amino acids. CDR3 residues: CASSEYISRDEKLFF. As DNA, the CDR3 is TGTGCCAGCAGTGAATATATATCCAGGGATGAAAAACTGTTTTTT.

The rearrangement uses TRBV20-1 and TRBJ2-1; 9 bases are shared with TRBD2. Germline V gene sequence: CDR1 DFQATT, CDR2 SNEGSKA (reference sequence). J was trimmed by 10 bases and V by 4 bases; bases with no gene match: 8. The CDR3 loop spans 13 amino acids. This chain's CDR3 is CSAKASGTNEQFF. The CDR3 coding sequence is TGCAGTGCTAAGGCTAGCGGGACCAACGAGCAGTTCTTC.

This clonotype showed up many times. The chain couples TRBV10-3 to TRBJ2-7; D is undetermined. Germline V gene data show CDR1 as ENHRY and CDR2 as SYGVKD. Trimming shortened V by 6 bases and J by 2 bases, and 17 bases separated the two germline ends. CDR3 size: 15 residues. The DNA for the CDR3 is TGTGCCATCAGGGAAGAGTTGGCGCCAGCCTACGAGCAGTACTTC. As protein: CAIREELAPAYEQYF.

The genes are TRBV29-1 and TRBJ1-2; D uncertain. V shed 7 bases and J shed 0 bases, with 12 bases lying between them. In germline, CDR1 is SQVTM, CDR2 ANQGSEA. This CDR3 contains 13 residues. Written as DNA, the CDR3 is TGCAGCGCCCCGGGCCAATCTAACTATGGCTACACCTTC. Encoded protein: CSAPGQSNYGYTF.

The chain couples TRBV6-6 to TRBJ2-3; possibly TRBD1 or TRBD2 for D (5 bases each). CDR3 length: 15 residues. V was trimmed by 0 bases and J by 1 base, leaving 8 bases between them. Germline lookup yields CDR1 MNHNY and CDR2 SVGAGI (reference sequence). DNA of the CDR3: TGTGCCAGCAGTTACTCAACGGGACGCACAGATACGCAGTATTTT. Encoded protein: CASSYSTGRTDTQYF.

In its sample, this clonotype was seen a few times. The V and J genes are TRBV29-1 and TRBJ2-5, with 11 bases identical to TRBD2. V trimming: 6 bases; J trimming: 4 bases; junction bases outside the gene matches: 4. Germline V gene data show CDR1 as SQVTM and CDR2 as ANQGSEA. The CDR3 totals 13 residues. CDR3 region: CSVLAGEGETQYF. The CDR3 DNA reads TGCAGCGTACTAGCGGGAGAGGGAGAGACCCAGTACTTC. The whole variable domain, remainder taken from reference TRBV29-1 and TRBJ2-5, is SAVISQKPSRDICQRGTSLTIQCQVDSQVTMMFWYRQQPGQSLTLIATANQGSEATYESGFVIDKFPISRPNLTFSTLTVSNMSPEDSSIYLCSVLAGEGETQYFGPGTRLLVL.

J is TRBJ2-7 and V is TRBV9, with TRBD2 matching over 8 bases. J was trimmed by 2 bases and V by 0 bases; bases with no gene match: 4. The germline CDR1 and CDR2 sequences are SGDLS and YYNGEE. The CDR3 consists of 15 residues. Written as DNA, the CDR3 is TGTGCCAGCAGCGTAGAACTAGCGGCAACCTACGAGCAGTACTTC. Its protein is CASSVELAATYEQYF.

Only a few counts were recorded for this clonotype. The chain couples TRBV9 to TRBJ2-5, with D hard to call. The CDR3 spans 15 residues. The germline gives CDR1 SGDLS, CDR2 YYNGEE. The germline V and J ends were trimmed by 0 bases and 3 bases, with 12 bases remaining between them. CDR3 residues: CASSVGYIVEETQYF. The CDR3 bases are TGTGCCAGCAGCGTAGGTTACATTGTGGAAGAGACCCAGTACTTC. The full variable domain, with the rest looked up from reference TRBV9 and TRBJ2-5, is DSGVTQTPKHLITATGQRVTLRCSPRSGDLSVYWYQQSLDQGLQFLIQYYNGEERAKGNILERFSAQQFPDLHSELNLSSLELGDSALYFCASSVGYIVEETQYFGPGTRLLVL.

The chain recombines TRBV15 with TRBJ1-4, with a possible D match to TRBD1 (5 bases). V gave up 9 bases and J gave up 4 bases, with 12 bases separating them. Germline CDR1 reads LNHNV; CDR2 reads YYDKDF (reference sequence). The CDR3 contains 13 residues. DNA for the CDR3: TGTGCCACGGCAGGGTCGGGTAATGAAAAACTGTTTTTT. This translates into CATAGSGNEKLFF. The full variable domain, in which reference TRBV15 and TRBJ1-4 provide the parts outside the CDR3, is DAMVIQNPRYQVTQFGKPVTLSCSQTLNHNVMYWYQQKSSQAPKLLFHYYDKDFNNEADTPDNFQSRRPNTSFCFLDIRSPGLGDTAMYLCATAGSGNEKLFFGSGTQLSVL.

This clonotype occurred many times. The chain couples TRBV29-1 to TRBJ1-5, with TRBD1 identical over 8 bases. V shed 4 bases, J shed 6 bases, and the junction held 5 bases outside the gene matches. The germline CDR1 and CDR2 sequences are SQVTM and ANQGSEA. The CDR3 has 13 amino acids. The CDR3 loop is CSVGTGWAQPQHF. The DNA for the CDR3 is TGCAGCGTTGGGACAGGGTGGGCTCAGCCCCAGCATTTT.